These 3 T cell receptor beta chains originate from one sample sequenced in a study of blood T cell repertoires in COVID-19 (dated by TCRdb to 2019 to 2021). Libraries came from the immunoSEQ multiplex PCR assay. This immuneACCESS table, as held by TCRdb, lists in-frame sequences with V and J called but not all clones. Of the missing ones, under half trace to an unresolved V gene in checked studies; the others have no known cause. This sample holds about 500,000 clones; about 88% were observed only once. The ten largest account for less than 9.5% of the sample. Sample: peripheral blood. These receptor sequences come from a woman in her fifties or sixties with COVID-19, enrolled during active disease.

There are a few counts of this clone. This chain links TRBV15 with TRBJ1-2; no clear D. Germline CDR1 reads LNHNV; CDR2 reads YYDKDF (reference sequence). CDR3 length equals 15 residues. Trimming cost V 1 base and J 2 bases, with 11 bases left between them. CDR3 residues: CATSRGGSENYGYTF. In DNA, the CDR3 is TGTGCCACCAGCAGAGGAGGGTCAGAGAACTATGGCTACACCTTC.

This clone was picked up one time. The chain combines TRBV7-6 with TRBJ1-2; D uncertain. CDR3 length: 11 amino acids. Germline V gene data show CDR1 as SGHVS and CDR2 as FNYEAQ. The V and J ends lost 4 bases and 7 bases respectively, with 7 bases between them. Here the CDR3 DNA reads TGTGCCAGCAGCTCAGGACTTGGCTACACCTTC. Its translation is CASSSGLGYTF.

The chain combines TRBV27 with TRBJ2-6; weak D call: TRBD1 (5 bases). CDR3 length equals 16 residues. Trimming left V 3 bases short and J 2 bases short, with 11 bases between. Germline V gene sequence: CDR1 MNHEY, CDR2 SMNVEV (reference sequence). Written as DNA, the CDR3 is TGTGCCAGCAGTTTGTTACAGGCAACTGGGGCCAACGTCCTGACTTTC. Translating gives CASSLLQATGANVLTF. The full variable domain, completed using reference TRBV27 and TRBJ2-6, is EAQVTQNPRYLITVTGKKLTVTCSQNMNHEYMSWYRQDPGLGLRQIYYSMNVEVTDKGDVPEGYKVSRKEKRNFPLILESPSPNQTSLYFCASSLLQATGANVLTFGAGSRLTVL.